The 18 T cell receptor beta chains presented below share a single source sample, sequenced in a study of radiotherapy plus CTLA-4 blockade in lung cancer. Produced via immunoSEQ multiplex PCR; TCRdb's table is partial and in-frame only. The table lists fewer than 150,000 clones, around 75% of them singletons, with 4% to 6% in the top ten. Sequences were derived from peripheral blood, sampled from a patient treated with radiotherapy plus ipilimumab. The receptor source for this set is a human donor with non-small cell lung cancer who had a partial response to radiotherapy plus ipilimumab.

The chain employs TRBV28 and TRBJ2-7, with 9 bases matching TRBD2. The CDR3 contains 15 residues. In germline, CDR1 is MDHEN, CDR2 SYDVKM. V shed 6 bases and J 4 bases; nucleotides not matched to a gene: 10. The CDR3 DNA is TGTGCCAGCAGGGGGGCTAGCGGGGACTTATACGAGCAGTACTTC. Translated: CASRGASGDLYEQYF.

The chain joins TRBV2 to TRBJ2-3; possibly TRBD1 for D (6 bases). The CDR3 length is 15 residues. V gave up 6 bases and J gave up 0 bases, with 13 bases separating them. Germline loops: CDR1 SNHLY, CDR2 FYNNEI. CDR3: CASRRTDHSTDTQYF. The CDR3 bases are TGTGCCAGCAGGCGGACAGACCATAGCACAGATACGCAGTATTTT.

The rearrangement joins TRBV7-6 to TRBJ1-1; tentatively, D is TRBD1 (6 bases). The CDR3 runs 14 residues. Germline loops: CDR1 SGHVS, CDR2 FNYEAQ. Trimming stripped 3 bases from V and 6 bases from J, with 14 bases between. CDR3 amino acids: CASSFDRTIPEAFF. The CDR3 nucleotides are TGTGCCAGCAGCTTTGACAGGACAATACCTGAAGCTTTCTTT.

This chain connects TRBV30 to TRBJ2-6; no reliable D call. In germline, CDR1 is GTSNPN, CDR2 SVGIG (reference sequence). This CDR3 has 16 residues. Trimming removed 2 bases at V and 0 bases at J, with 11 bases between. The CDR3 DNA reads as TGTGCCTGGAGTCCTCAGGCCCTCTCTGGGGCCAACGTCCTGACTTTC. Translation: CAWSPQALSGANVLTF.

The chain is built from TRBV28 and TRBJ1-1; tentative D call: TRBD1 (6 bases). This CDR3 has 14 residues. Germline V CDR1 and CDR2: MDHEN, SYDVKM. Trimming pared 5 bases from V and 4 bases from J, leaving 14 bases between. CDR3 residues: CASSPQGKGTEAFF. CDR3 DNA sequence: TGTGCCAGCAGTCCCCAGGGGAAGGGCACTGAAGCTTTCTTT.

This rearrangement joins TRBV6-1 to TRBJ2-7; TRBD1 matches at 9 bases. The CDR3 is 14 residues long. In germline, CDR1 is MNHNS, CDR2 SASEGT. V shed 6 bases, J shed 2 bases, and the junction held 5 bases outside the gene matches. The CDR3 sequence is CASRRTGDAYEQYF. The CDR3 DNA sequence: TGTGCCAGCAGGAGGACAGGGGATGCCTACGAGCAGTACTTC.

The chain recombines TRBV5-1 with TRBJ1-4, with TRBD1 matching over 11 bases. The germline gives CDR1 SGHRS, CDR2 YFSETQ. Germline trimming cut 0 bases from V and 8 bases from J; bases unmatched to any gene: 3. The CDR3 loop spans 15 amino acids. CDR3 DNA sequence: TGCGCCAGCAGCTTGGCGGGACAGGGGGGAGAAAAACTGTTTTTT. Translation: CASSLAGQGGEKLFF.

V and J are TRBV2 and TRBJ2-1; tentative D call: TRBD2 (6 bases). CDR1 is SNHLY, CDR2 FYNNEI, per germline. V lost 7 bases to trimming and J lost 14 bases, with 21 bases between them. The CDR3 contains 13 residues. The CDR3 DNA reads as TGTGCCAGCACCCCCGTCGGGCAGGGAGGAGAGTTCTTC. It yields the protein CASTPVGQGGEFF.

The CDR3, as DNA: TGTGCCTGGAGTTGGGCGGTCTTACAGGCGGCTGAAGCTTTCTTT. This translates into CAWSWAVLQAAEAFF. This sequence joins TRBV30 and TRBJ1-1; D might be TRBD1 (5 bases). This CDR3 is 15 amino acids long. Per germline, CDR1 GTSNPN and CDR2 SVGIG (reference sequence). V lost 2 bases and J 6 bases, leaving 19 bases between the germline ends.

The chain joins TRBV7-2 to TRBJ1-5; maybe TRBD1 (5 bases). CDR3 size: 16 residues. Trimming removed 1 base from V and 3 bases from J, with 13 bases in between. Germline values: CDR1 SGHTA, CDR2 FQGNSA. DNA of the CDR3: TGTGCCAGCAGCTTAGGGGGGGGGTGGCCCAATCAGCCCCAGCATTTT. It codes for CASSLGGGWPNQPQHF. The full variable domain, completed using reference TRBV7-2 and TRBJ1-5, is GAGVSQSPSNKVTEKGKDVELRCDPISGHTALYWYRQSLGQGLEFLIYFQGNSAPDKSGLPSDRFSAERTGGSVSTLTIQRTQQEDSAVYLCASSLGGGWPNQPQHFGDGTRLSIL.

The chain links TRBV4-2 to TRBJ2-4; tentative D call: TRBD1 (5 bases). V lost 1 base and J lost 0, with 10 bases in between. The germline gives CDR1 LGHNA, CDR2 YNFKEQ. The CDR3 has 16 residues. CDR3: CASSQAAGLAKNIQYF. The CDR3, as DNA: TGTGCCAGCAGCCAAGCGGCAGGGCTAGCCAAAAACATTCAGTACTTC.

CDR3 amino acids: CASSLRDGDYGYTF. Written as DNA, the CDR3 is TGTGCCAGTAGTCTCAGGGATGGGGACTATGGCTACACCTTC. J is TRBJ1-2 and V is TRBV19, with D perhaps TRBD1 (5 bases). V was pared by 5 bases and J by 3 bases, with 13 bases between. The V gene's germline CDR1 is LNHDA and CDR2 SQIVND (reference sequence). CDR3 length: 14 residues. The variable domain in full, with the rest retrieved from reference TRBV19 and TRBJ1-2, is DGGITQSPKYLFRKEGQNVTLSCEQNLNHDAMYWYRQDPGQGLRLIYYSQIVNDFQKGDIAEGYSVSREKKESFPLTVTSAQKNPTAFYLCASSLRDGDYGYTFGSGTRLTVV.

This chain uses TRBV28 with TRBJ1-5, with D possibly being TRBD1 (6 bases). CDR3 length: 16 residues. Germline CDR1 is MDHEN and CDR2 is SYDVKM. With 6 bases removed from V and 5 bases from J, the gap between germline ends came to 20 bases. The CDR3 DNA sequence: TGTGCCAGCAGGAAGACAGGTTCAACGAGGGATCAGCCCCAGCATTTT. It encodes CASRKTGSTRDQPQHF.

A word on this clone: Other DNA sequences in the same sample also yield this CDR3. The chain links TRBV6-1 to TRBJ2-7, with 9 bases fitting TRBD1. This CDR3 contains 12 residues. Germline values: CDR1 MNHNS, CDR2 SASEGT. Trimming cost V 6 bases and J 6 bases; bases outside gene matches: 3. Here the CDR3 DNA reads TGTGCCAGCAGGACAGGGGGTCGCGAGCAGTACGTC. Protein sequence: CASRTGGREQYV.

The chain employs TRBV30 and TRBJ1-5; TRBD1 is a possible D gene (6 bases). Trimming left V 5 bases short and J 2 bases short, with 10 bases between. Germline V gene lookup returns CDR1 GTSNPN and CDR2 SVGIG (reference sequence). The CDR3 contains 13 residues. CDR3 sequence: CAWAGAGNQPQHF. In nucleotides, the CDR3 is TGTGCCTGGGCAGGGGCGGGCAATCAGCCCCAGCATTTT.

For the CDR3, the DNA is TGTGCCAGCAGTCATCAGGGGGACAGGGTCTTGCAGTACGTC. Protein product: CASSHQGDRVLQYV. The V gene is TRBV28, the J gene TRBJ2-7; 9 bases are shared with TRBD1. V gave up 5 bases and J gave up 9 bases; unmatched junction bases: 11. Germline lookup yields CDR1 MDHEN and CDR2 SYDVKM. This CDR3 region has 14 residues.

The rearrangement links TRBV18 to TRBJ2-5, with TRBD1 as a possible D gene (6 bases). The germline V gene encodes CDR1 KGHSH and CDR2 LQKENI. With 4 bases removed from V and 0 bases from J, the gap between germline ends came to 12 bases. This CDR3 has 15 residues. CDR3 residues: CASSHSGAHQETQYF. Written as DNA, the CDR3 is TGTGCCAGCTCACATTCAGGGGCTCACCAAGAGACCCAGTACTTC.

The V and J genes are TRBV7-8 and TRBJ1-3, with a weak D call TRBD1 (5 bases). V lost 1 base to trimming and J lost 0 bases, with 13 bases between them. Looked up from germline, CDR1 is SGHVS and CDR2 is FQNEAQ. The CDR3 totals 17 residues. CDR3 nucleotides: TGTGCCAGCAGCTTAGTCCGGGGACTGCGCTCTGGAAACACCATATATTTT. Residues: CASSLVRGLRSGNTIYF.